Below are 2 T cell receptor beta chains sequenced from a single sample in a study of CD8+ T cells in alopecia areata. cDNA prepared by RNA extraction and subsequent reverse transcription served as the template for sequencing. Produced via immunoSEQ multiplex PCR; TCRdb's table is partial and in-frame only. There are 150,000 to 200,000 clones in the sample; 45% to 60% occur only once, and 4% to 5.5% lies in the top ten. The sample taken for sequencing was CD4+ T cells sorted from blood. All receptors come from a human donor in good health.

The table lists this clone with a count of one. The genes are TRBV5-1 and TRBJ2-5; D gene uncertain. V lost 4 bases and J 4 bases, leaving 11 bases between the germline ends. Germline-derived CDR1 and CDR2 are SGHRS and YFSETQ. The CDR3 extends over 13 amino acids. The CDR3 bases are TGCGCCAGCAGCCCACCGTCGGTAGAGACCCAGTACTTC. It yields the protein CASSPPSVETQYF. Full variable domain (outside the CDR3, taken from reference TRBV5-1 and TRBJ2-5): KAGVTQTPRYLIKTRGQQVTLSCSPISGHRSVSWYQQTPGQGLQFLFEYFSETQRNKGNFPGRFSGRQFSNSRSEMNVSTLELGDSALYLCASSPPSVETQYFGPGTRLLVL.

This clone was found a few times. The chain is built from TRBV30 and TRBJ2-3, with TRBD2 as a possible D gene (5 bases). The germline V gene has CDR1 GTSNPN and CDR2 SVGIG (reference sequence). The length of the CDR3 is 14 residues. Trimming shortened V by 0 bases and J by 8 bases, and 15 bases separated the two germline ends. In DNA form, the CDR3 reads TGTGCCTGGAGTGTCCAAACCGCTCGGGGTACGCAGTATTTT. It yields the protein CAWSVQTARGTQYF.